Listed below are T cell receptor beta chains from one sample, sequenced in a study of T-cell reconstitution after alpha-beta-depleted transplantation in children. TCRdb ran MiXCR on the PCR reads and lists one entry per CDR3 protein. The table includes over 450,000 distinct CDR3 sequences, under 12% detected once. Material: PBMCs, obtained before TCRalphabeta/CD19-depleted stem cell transplant. These receptors were taken from a child aged 2 to 10 with inherited bone marrow failure, due to receive a stem cell transplant. Both conserved end residues are part of each CDR3. A D gene is named only where the DNA matches it firmly. Some rows mark clone size as missing; the rest say once, few, many or name a class of expanded clone.

len: 17; v_gene: TRBV3-1; d_gene: NA; abundance: NA; j_gene: TRBJ2-1; CDR3nt: TGTGCCAGCAGCCGACATAAAAACCTCGGCTCCTACAATGAGCAGTTCTTC; CDR3aa: CASSRHKNLGSYNEQFF
len: 19; v_gene: TRBV4-2; d_gene: TRBD1; abundance: many; j_gene: TRBJ1-4; CDR3nt: TGTGCCAGCAGCCAACTGACAGGGGGACACGGGGCAACTAATGAAAAACTGTTTTTT; CDR3aa: CASSQLTGGHGATNEKLFF
len: 15; v_gene: TRBV12-3/TRBV12-4; d_gene: TRBD2; abundance: few; j_gene: TRBJ2-1; CDR3nt: TGTGCCAGCACCCTGGCCGGGGTAGCGGGAGAGGGGAAGTTCTTC; CDR3aa: CASTLAGVAGEGKFF
len: 13; v_gene: TRBV7-9; d_gene: NA; abundance: many; j_gene: TRBJ1-4; CDR3nt: TGTGCCAGCAGCTTAAGCATTAATGAAAAACTGTTTTTT; CDR3aa: CASSLSINEKLFF
len: 13; v_gene: TRBV3-1; d_gene: NA; abundance: many; j_gene: TRBJ2-3; CDR3nt: TGTGCCAGCAGCCTCCCTTTTCCAGATACGCAGTATTTT; CDR3aa: CASSLPFPDTQYF
len: 13; v_gene: TRBV12-3/TRBV12-4; d_gene: NA; abundance: many; j_gene: TRBJ1-5; CDR3nt: TGTGCCAGCAGTTTAGCCCACAATCAGCCCCAGCATTTT; CDR3aa: CASSLAHNQPQHF
len: 15; v_gene: TRBV12-3/TRBV12-4; d_gene: NA; abundance: few; j_gene: TRBJ2-7; CDR3nt: TGTGCCAGCAGTCAGACAACAATCCGCTCCTACGAGCAGTACTTC; CDR3aa: CASSQTTIRSYEQYF
len: 12; v_gene: TRBV20-1; d_gene: TRBD1; abundance: NA; j_gene: TRBJ1-6; CDR3nt: TGCAGTCCAGACAGGGGCGGGTCACCCCTCCACTTT; CDR3aa: CSPDRGGSPLHF
len: 18; v_gene: TRBV4-3; d_gene: TRBD1; abundance: few; j_gene: TRBJ2-5; CDR3nt: TGCGCCAGCAGCCAAGGATGGTACCGGGACAGGGTTTTGGAGACCCAGTACTTC; CDR3aa: CASSQGWYRDRVLETQYF
len: 13; v_gene: TRBV9; d_gene: TRBD1; abundance: many; j_gene: TRBJ1-5; CDR3nt: TGTGCCAGCAGCGGAGGACAGGGGGGACCCCAGCATTTT; CDR3aa: CASSGGQGGPQHF
len: 15; v_gene: TRBV6-1; d_gene: NA; abundance: many; j_gene: TRBJ1-1; CDR3nt: TGTGCCAGCACCCCGGGTACGGGAGCCAACACTGAAGCTTTCTTT; CDR3aa: CASTPGTGANTEAFF
len: 11; v_gene: TRBV12-3/TRBV12-4; d_gene: NA; abundance: many; j_gene: TRBJ2-3; CDR3nt: TGTGCCAGCAGCGCTGAGGATACGCAGTATTTT; CDR3aa: CASSAEDTQYF
len: 14; v_gene: TRBV6-2/TRBV6-3; d_gene: NA; abundance: NA; j_gene: TRBJ2-1; CDR3nt: TGTGCCAGCAGCCGGGGACGGACCTACAATGAGCAGTTCTTC; CDR3aa: CASSRGRTYNEQFF
len: 14; v_gene: TRBV13; d_gene: NA; abundance: many; j_gene: TRBJ2-1; CDR3nt: TGTGCCAGCAGCGTTAGCGGCCCCTACAATGAGCAGTTCTTC; CDR3aa: CASSVSGPYNEQFF
len: 16; v_gene: TRBV7-8; d_gene: TRBD2; abundance: many; j_gene: TRBJ2-3; CDR3nt: TGTGCCAGCAGCTTAGTGGGGGGGAGGGGCACAGATACGCAGTATTTT; CDR3aa: CASSLVGGRGTDTQYF